The next 10 T cell receptor beta chains were all read from a single sample in a study of OX40 agonist ivuxolimab in advanced cancers. Method: immunoSEQ multiplex PCR; TCRdb's copy keeps in-frame clones and lacks some. The data hold tens of thousands of clones, with roughly 90% observed a single time. Specimen: CD4+ or CD8+ T cells sorted from blood, collected in a trial of the OX40 agonist ivuxolimab. These receptors all come from an adult with an advanced solid tumor such as melanoma, head and neck, liver or kidney cancer.

This clone turned up a few times. This sequence joins TRBV7-9 and TRBJ1-4; no definite D call. Germline loops: CDR1 SEHNR, CDR2 FQNEAQ (reference sequence). CDR3 size: 12 residues. V lost 2 bases to trimming and J lost 13 bases, with 11 bases between them. Here the CDR3 DNA reads TGTGCCAGCAGCTTACGGGAGGACGGACTGTTTTTT. This gives the protein CASSLREDGLFF. The whole variable domain, filled in from reference TRBV7-9 and TRBJ1-4, reads DTGVSQNPRHKITKRGQNVTFRCDPISEHNRLYWYRQTLGQGPEFLTYFQNEAQLEKSRLLSDRFSAERPKGSFSTLEIQRTEQGDSAMYLCASSLREDGLFFGSGTQLSVL.

The chain couples TRBV29-1 to TRBJ1-1; the D is unclear. Trimming stripped 7 bases from V and 2 bases from J, with 14 bases between. CDR1 and CDR2 (germline): SQVTM, ANQGSEA. The CDR3 runs to 13 residues. CDR3 sequence: CSASTNTNTEAFF. CDR3 DNA sequence: TGCAGCGCCTCGACTAATACTAACACTGAAGCTTTCTTT.

This chain uses TRBV5-6 with TRBJ1-2; 7 bases fit TRBD1. After removal of 5 bases from V and 5 bases from J, the junction contained 3 bases not matched to a gene. This CDR3 has 12 amino acids. From germline, CDR1 is SGHDT and CDR2 YYEEEE. CDR3 DNA sequence: TGTGCCAGCAGAGGGACAGCTTATGGCTACACCTTC. The encoded protein is CASRGTAYGYTF.

This chain links TRBV14 with TRBJ1-2, with 10 bases fitting TRBD1. With V trimmed by 1 base and J by 3 bases, 2 bases remained unmatched. Germline CDR1 and CDR2: SGHDN and FVKESK. This CDR3 comprises 15 residues. The DNA for the CDR3 is TGTGCCAGCAGCCAAGTGGGACAGGGGTACTATGGCTACACCTTC. Translation gives CASSQVGQGYYGYTF.

CDR3 sequence reads: CSAGHREFRETQYF. The CDR3, as DNA: TGCAGCGCGGGACACAGGGAGTTCCGCGAGACCCAGTACTTC. J is TRBJ2-5 and V is TRBV29-1, with a possible D match to TRBD1 (6 bases). The germline gives CDR1 SQVTM, CDR2 ANQGSEA. The CDR3 consists of 14 residues. Trimming shortened V by 7 bases and J by 5 bases, and 20 bases separated the two germline ends.

This clone was observed once. The rearrangement joins TRBV5-6 to TRBJ2-1; D remains unclear. With 5 bases removed from V and 4 bases from J, the gap between germline ends came to 7 bases. Germline CDR1 reads SGHDT; CDR2 reads YYEEEE. The CDR3 length is 12 residues. The DNA for the CDR3 is TGTGCCAGCAGATTAGGTTACAATGAGCAGTTCTTC. This translates into CASRLGYNEQFF. The whole variable domain, remainder taken from reference TRBV5-6 and TRBJ2-1, is DAGVTQSPTHLIKTRGQQVTLRCSPKSGHDTVSWYQQALGQGPQFIFQYYEEEERQRGNFPDRFSGHQFPNYSSELNVNALLLGDSALYLCASRLGYNEQFFGPGTRLTVL.

This rearrangement joins TRBV6-5 to TRBJ1-3; D unclear. V lost 5 bases and J lost 4, with 12 bases in between. From germline, CDR1 is MNHEY and CDR2 SVGAGI. This CDR3 is built from 14 residues. This CDR3 reads CASSPQGRGNTIYF. CDR3 nucleotide sequence: TGTGCCAGCAGTCCTCAAGGGAGGGGAAACACCATATATTTT.

This chain uses TRBV30 with TRBJ1-5; D is unclear. Germline lookup yields CDR1 GTSNPN and CDR2 SVGIG (reference sequence). The ends were cut back, 0 bases at V and 0 bases at J, with 12 bases in the middle. CDR3 size: 16 residues. This CDR3 is CAWSVGQTISNQPQHF. The CDR3 nucleotides read TGTGCCTGGAGTGTTGGGCAGACGATTAGCAATCAGCCCCAGCATTTT.

The CDR3 reads CASSSSVGDRRNEKLFF. In nucleotides, the CDR3 is TGTGCCAGCAGCTCCTCCGTCGGGGACAGGAGAAATGAAAAACTGTTTTTT. The gene calls are TRBV5-8 and TRBJ1-4, with 8 bases aligning to TRBD1. Germline CDR1 SGHTS, CDR2 YDEGEE. There are 17 residues in the CDR3. Unmatched junction bases numbered 12, after V lost 3 bases and J lost 5 bases.

The rearrangement joins TRBV4-1 to TRBJ2-3; maybe TRBD2 (7 bases). The CDR3 contains 17 residues. With 3 bases removed from V and 4 bases from J, the gap between germline ends came to 20 bases. The germline gives CDR1 MGHRA, CDR2 YSYEKL. CDR3 region: CASSQRLVAGAPDTQYF. CDR3 DNA: TGCGCCAGCAGCCAGAGGTTAGTGGCGGGGGCACCAGATACGCAGTATTTT.